Shown below are 27 T cell receptor beta chains from a single sample sequenced in a study of blood T cell repertoires in COVID-19. Sequencing was performed with immunoSEQ multiplex PCR; in TCRdb, only in-frame clones are kept and a portion is missing. The sample lists 120,000 or so clones; over 70% were seen once. Sequenced input: peripheral blood. The source of these receptors is a woman in her 70s with acute or convalescent COVID-19.

The chain carries TRBV28 and TRBJ1-2; D might be TRBD1 (6 bases). Germline CDR1 is MDHEN and CDR2 is SYDVKM. The CDR3 sequence is 12 residues long. V lost 9 bases and J lost 4, with 12 bases in between. The CDR3 loop is CASYRELYGYTF. The CDR3 region has the DNA TGTGCCAGTTACAGGGAGCTCTATGGCTACACCTTC.

V gene TRBV28 combines with J gene TRBJ1-1; D gene unclear. The CDR3 has 16 amino acids. Trimming took off 6 bases at V and 1 base at J, with 18 bases between the two ends. The germline CDR1 and CDR2 sequences are MDHEN and SYDVKM. The CDR3 DNA is TGTGCCAGCAGCCCTAGCAACTTGGGAGGGAACACTGAAGCTTTCTTT. Its protein product is CASSPSNLGGNTEAFF.

The rearrangement links TRBV6-5 to TRBJ1-2, with a tentative D call TRBD1 (5 bases). Germline CDR1 is MNHEY and CDR2 is SVGAGI. This CDR3 region has 14 residues. Deletions cut 6 bases from V and 4 bases from J, with 15 bases between. This CDR3 reads CASREGLSLYGYTF. The CDR3 DNA is TGTGCCAGCAGGGAGGGACTTAGTCTCTATGGCTACACCTTC.

V and J are TRBV2 and TRBJ2-3, with 9 bases lining up with TRBD2. The CDR3 is made up of 15 amino acids. With 6 bases clipped from V and 4 bases from J, the junction kept 8 bases outside the gene matches. Germline lookup yields CDR1 SNHLY and CDR2 FYNNEI. The DNA for the CDR3 is TGTGCCAGCAGCGCGGGGGGGCCGCGGGCAGATACGCAGTATTTT. Its translation is CASSAGGPRADTQYF.

The chain recombines TRBV7-3 with TRBJ2-7; TRBD1 aligns across 10 bases. V lost 5 bases, J lost 3 bases, and 4 bases stayed unmatched. Germline values: CDR1 SGHTA, CDR2 FQGTGA. The CDR3 totals 14 residues. CDR3 protein: CASSIGQGGYEQYF. DNA for the CDR3: TGTGCCAGCAGCATCGGACAGGGGGGCTACGAGCAGTACTTC.

The chain joins TRBV28 to TRBJ2-5; D is unresolved. CDR3 length equals 15 residues. From germline, CDR1 is MDHEN and CDR2 SYDVKM. The V gene lost 5 bases and the J gene lost 2 bases, with 15 bases spanning the gap. The CDR3 here is CASSPPPRVQETQYF. DNA of the CDR3: TGTGCCAGCAGTCCACCCCCCCGGGTGCAAGAGACCCAGTACTTC.

The chain links TRBV3-1 (or the pseudogene TRBV3-2) to TRBJ2-3; TRBD2 agrees at 13 bases. There are 16 residues in the CDR3. CDR1 is LGHDT and CDR2 is YNNKEL in the germline V gene (reference sequence). The ends lost 3 bases at V and 6 bases at J; junction bases unmatched: 6. CDR3 sequence reads: CASSQTTSGGTDTQYF. CDR3 DNA sequence: TGTGCCAGCAGCCAGACGACTAGCGGGGGGACGGATACGCAGTATTTT.

The chain is built from TRBV9 and TRBJ1-6; 11 nucleotides agree with TRBD1. The V segment lost 2 bases and the J segment 10 bases; nucleotides outside the gene matches: 5. The CDR3 length is 15 residues. Per the germline V gene, CDR1 is SGDLS and CDR2 is YYNGEE. CDR3 loop: CASSVGQGAGSPLHF. Written as DNA, the CDR3 is TGTGCCAGCAGCGTTGGACAGGGGGCAGGGTCACCCCTCCACTTT.

This chain connects TRBV10-2 to TRBJ1-5, with D perhaps TRBD1 (5 bases). Germline V gene sequence: CDR1 WSHSY, CDR2 SAAADI. V lost 4 bases and J 0 bases, leaving 10 bases between the germline ends. This CDR3 is 15 amino acids long. The CDR3 nucleotides are TGCGCCAGCAGTGTCTCGGGGGATAGCAATCAGCCCCAGCATTTT. It encodes CASSVSGDSNQPQHF.

The chain couples TRBV5-1 to TRBJ1-6, with D uncertain. CDR1 and CDR2 from the germline V gene are SGHRS and YFSETQ. This CDR3 has 19 residues. The V gene lost 3 bases and the J gene lost 0 bases, with 19 bases spanning the gap. The CDR3 loop is CASSWAPGRASSYNSPLHF. In DNA form, the CDR3 reads TGCGCCAGCAGCTGGGCCCCGGGGAGGGCGAGCTCCTATAATTCACCCCTCCACTTT.

This chain uses TRBV24-1 with TRBJ1-4; the match to TRBD1 covers 9 bases. The ends lost 2 bases at V and 10 bases at J; junction bases unmatched: 7. The CDR3 sequence is 15 residues long. Germline assignment: CDR1 KGHDR and CDR2 SFDVKD. The CDR3 coding sequence is TGTGCCACCAGTGATTCCGGGACAGGGTTGGGAAAACTGTTTTTT. This translates into CATSDSGTGLGKLFF.

The chain has TRBV28 and TRBJ1-1; TRBD1 is a possible D gene (5 bases). The germline V gene has CDR1 MDHEN and CDR2 SYDVKM. CDR3 length equals 15 residues. The V gene lost 6 bases and the J gene lost 2 bases, with 16 bases spanning the gap. The CDR3 nucleotides are TGTGCCAGCAGCTACTCAGGGCGAGGCAACACTGAAGCTTTCTTT. Translation gives CASSYSGRGNTEAFF.

The rearrangement uses TRBV28 and TRBJ2-1; 11 bases map to TRBD2. Looked up from germline, CDR1 is MDHEN and CDR2 is SYDVKM. V lost 8 bases to trimming and J lost 8 bases; unmatched junction nucleotides: 11. CDR3 length equals 15 residues. The CDR3 loop is CASGPLAGGQDEQFF. CDR3 coding DNA: TGTGCCAGCGGCCCTCTAGCGGGGGGCCAGGATGAGCAGTTCTTC.

A single count supports this clone. The chain recombines TRBV5-1 with TRBJ2-1, with 9 bases identical to TRBD2. CDR1 is SGHRS, CDR2 YFSETQ, per germline. CDR3 length: 17 residues. J gave up 0 bases and V 0 bases, and 4 bases lay outside the gene matches. The CDR3 coding sequence is TGCGCCAGCAGCTTGGTCGCGGGGGGGTCCTCCTACAATGAGCAGTTCTTC. It specifies CASSLVAGGSSYNEQFF.

The genes are TRBV4-1 and TRBJ1-1; 7 nucleotides agree with TRBD1. Trimming cost V 3 bases and J 2 bases; bases outside gene matches: 6. Germline CDR1 reads MGHRA; CDR2 reads YSYEKL. There are 15 residues in the CDR3. CDR3 coding DNA: TGCGCCAGCAGCCAGATACAGGGGTCTAACACTGAAGCTTTCTTT. The encoded protein is CASSQIQGSNTEAFF.

This clone turned up a few times. The chain links TRBV2 to TRBJ1-6; a possible D gene is TRBD1 (5 bases). Germline CDR1 and CDR2: SNHLY and FYNNEI. CDR3 length equals 14 residues. The V and J ends lost 9 bases and 5 bases respectively, with 14 bases between them. CDR3 residues: CARQGGADNSPLHF. In nucleotides, the CDR3 is TGTGCCAGGCAGGGTGGGGCGGATAATTCACCCCTCCACTTT.

The count of this clone is one. The rearrangement links TRBV9 to TRBJ1-2; D remains unclear. This CDR3 comprises 14 residues. V dropped 6 bases and J dropped 4 bases, with 16 bases sitting between them. Per the germline V gene, CDR1 is SGDLS and CDR2 is YYNGEE. CDR3 protein: CASTDGLAGYGYTF. The DNA for the CDR3 is TGTGCCAGCACCGATGGCTTAGCCGGCTATGGCTACACCTTC.

The chain combines TRBV10-2 with TRBJ1-4; 7 bases match TRBD1. Germline CDR1 WSHSY, CDR2 SAAADI. The V and J ends lost 6 bases and 6 bases, in that order; junction bases with no gene match: 4. CDR3 length: 13 residues. Here the CDR3 DNA reads TGCGCCAGCAGGAGGGGGCGCGATGAAAAACTGTTTTTT. Its translation is CASRRGRDEKLFF.

CDR3 bases: TGTGCCAGCAGCCCGTGGACTGGGAGGTACGAGCAGTACTTC. Amino acids: CASSPWTGRYEQYF. V is TRBV11-1 and J is TRBJ2-7, with D perhaps TRBD2 (6 bases). Germline V gene sequence: CDR1 SGHAT, CDR2 FQDESV (reference sequence). The V end was cut by 5 bases, the J end by 4 bases, with 15 bases between. The CDR3 has 14 amino acids.

Written as DNA, the CDR3 is TGTGCCAGTAGTCACCCTCCCGGGACAGGGGGCAATCAGCCCCAGCATTTT. Translating it yields CASSHPPGTGGNQPQHF. J is TRBJ1-5 and V is TRBV19; 10 positions agree with TRBD1. Per germline, CDR1 LNHDA and CDR2 SQIVND (reference sequence). Trimming cost V 5 bases and J 2 bases; bases outside gene matches: 9. There are 17 residues in the CDR3.

The rearrangement joins TRBV10-2 to TRBJ2-6; D is perhaps TRBD1 (6 bases). Trimming shortened V by 5 bases and J by 4 bases, and 21 bases separated the two germline ends. In germline, CDR1 is WSHSY, CDR2 SAAADI. CDR3 length equals 18 residues. DNA of the CDR3: TGCGCCAGCAGTTCCCCCCGGGACACCTCGGGAGGGGCCAACGTCCTGACTTTC. It is translated as CASSSPRDTSGGANVLTF.

The chain employs TRBV5-1 and TRBJ1-4; the D gene is possibly TRBD1 (5 bases). V shed 0 bases and J shed 2 bases, with 14 bases lying between them. Germline CDR1 reads SGHRS; CDR2 reads YFSETQ. This CDR3 is 17 amino acids long. The CDR3 loop is CASSLVVPGRTNEKLFF. The CDR3 DNA follows: TGCGCCAGCAGCTTGGTTGTCCCAGGGCGGACTAATGAAAAACTGTTTTTT.

For this clone: A single base separates this from a much larger clone, so it may be a read error. Other DNA variants within this sample encode the same CDR3. The V gene is TRBV3-1 (or the pseudogene TRBV3-2), the J gene TRBJ1-2, with D maybe TRBD1 (5 bases). Per germline, CDR1 LGHDT and CDR2 YNNKEL (reference sequence). Trimming took off 2 bases at V and 4 bases at J, with 11 bases between the two ends. The length of the CDR3 is 14 residues. The CDR3 loop reads CASSQTDSSYGYTF. DNA for the CDR3: TGTGCCAGCAGCCAAACAGACAGTTCCTATGGCTACACCTTC.

In its sample, this clone was seen a few times. The rearrangement joins TRBV29-1 to TRBJ1-1; the match to TRBD1 covers 10 bases. The ends lost 5 bases at V and 3 bases at J; junction bases unmatched: 3. CDR3 length equals 13 residues. Per the germline V gene, CDR1 is SQVTM and CDR2 is ANQGSEA. CDR3 sequence: CSVWTGGYTEAFF. The CDR3 bases are TGCAGCGTTTGGACAGGGGGATACACTGAAGCTTTCTTT.

This clone was observed once. The J gene is TRBJ1-3, the V gene TRBV7-9; possibly TRBD1 for D (6 bases). Germline CDR1 reads SEHNR; CDR2 reads FQNEAQ (reference sequence). This CDR3 has 15 residues. The V end lost 1 base, the J end lost 2 bases, and 9 bases lay between the germline ends. CDR3 residues: CASSLVGATGNTIYF. Written as DNA, the CDR3 is TGTGCCAGCAGCTTAGTGGGGGCGACTGGAAACACCATATATTTT.

CDR3 nucleotides: TGTGCCAGCAGGAGGACAGGGAGTCCCTACGAGCAGTACTTC. Translating gives CASRRTGSPYEQYF. V is TRBV7-2 and J is TRBJ2-7; 8 nucleotides align to TRBD1. Germline loops: CDR1 SGHTA, CDR2 FQGNSA. This CDR3 is built from 14 residues. Germline trimming cut 6 bases from V and 2 bases from J; bases unmatched to any gene: 6.

The chain combines TRBV7-9 with TRBJ2-1; 8 bases align to TRBD1. CDR3 size: 14 residues. The ends lost 5 bases at V and 2 bases at J; junction bases unmatched: 2. CDR1 is SEHNR, CDR2 FQNEAQ, per germline (reference sequence). The CDR3 nucleotides are TGTGCCAGCAGCACGGACAGGGCCTACAATGAGCAGTTCTTC. This sequence encodes CASSTDRAYNEQFF.